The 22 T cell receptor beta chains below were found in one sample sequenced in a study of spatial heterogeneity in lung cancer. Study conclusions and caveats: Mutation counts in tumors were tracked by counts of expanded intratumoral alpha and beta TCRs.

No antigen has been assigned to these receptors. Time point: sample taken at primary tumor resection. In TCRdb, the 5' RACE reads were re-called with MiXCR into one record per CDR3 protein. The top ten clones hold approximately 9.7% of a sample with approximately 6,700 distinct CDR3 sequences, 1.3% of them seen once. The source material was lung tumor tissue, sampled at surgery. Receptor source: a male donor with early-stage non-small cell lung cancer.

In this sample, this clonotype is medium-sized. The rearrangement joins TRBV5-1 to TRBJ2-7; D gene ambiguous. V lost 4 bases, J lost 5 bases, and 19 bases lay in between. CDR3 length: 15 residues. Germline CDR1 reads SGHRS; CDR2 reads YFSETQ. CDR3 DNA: TGCGCCAGCAGCCGAGAACTAATGGGGATCCACGAGCAGTACTTC. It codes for CASSRELMGIHEQYF. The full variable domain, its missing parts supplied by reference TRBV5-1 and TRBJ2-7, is KAGVTQTPRYLIKTRGQQVTLSCSPISGHRSVSWYQQTPGQGLQFLFEYFSETQRNKGNFPGRFSGRQFSNSRSEMNVSTLELGDSALYLCASSRELMGIHEQYFGPGTRLTVT.

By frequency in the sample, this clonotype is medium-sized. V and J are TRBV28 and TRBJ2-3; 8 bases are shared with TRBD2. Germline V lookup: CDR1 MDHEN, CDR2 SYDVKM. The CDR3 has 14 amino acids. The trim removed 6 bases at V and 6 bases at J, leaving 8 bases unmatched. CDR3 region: CASRGLAQADTQYF. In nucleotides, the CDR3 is TGTGCCAGCAGAGGACTAGCCCAAGCGGATACGCAGTATTTT.

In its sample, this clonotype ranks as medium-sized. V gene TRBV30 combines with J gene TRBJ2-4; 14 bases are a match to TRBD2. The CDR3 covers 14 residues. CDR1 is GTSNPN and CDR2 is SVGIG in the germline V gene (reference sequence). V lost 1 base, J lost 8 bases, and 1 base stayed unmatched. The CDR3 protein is CAWSEGLAGDIQYF. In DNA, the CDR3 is TGTGCCTGGAGTGAGGGACTAGCGGGGGACATTCAGTACTTC.

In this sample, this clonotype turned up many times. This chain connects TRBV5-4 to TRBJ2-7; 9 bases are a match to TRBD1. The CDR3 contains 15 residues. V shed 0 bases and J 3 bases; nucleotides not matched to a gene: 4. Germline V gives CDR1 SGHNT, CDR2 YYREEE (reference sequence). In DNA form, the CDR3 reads TGTGCCAGCAGCTTGGGAGGGGACAGGGTCTACGAGCAGTACTTC. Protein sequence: CASSLGGDRVYEQYF.

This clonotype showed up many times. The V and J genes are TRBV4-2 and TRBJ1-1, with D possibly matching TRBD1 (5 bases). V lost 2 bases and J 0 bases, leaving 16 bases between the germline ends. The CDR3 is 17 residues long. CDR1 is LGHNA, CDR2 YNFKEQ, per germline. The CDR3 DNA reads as TGTGCCAGCAGCCAATCCACAAGGGGCTCTGTGAACACTGAAGCTTTCTTT. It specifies CASSQSTRGSVNTEAFF.

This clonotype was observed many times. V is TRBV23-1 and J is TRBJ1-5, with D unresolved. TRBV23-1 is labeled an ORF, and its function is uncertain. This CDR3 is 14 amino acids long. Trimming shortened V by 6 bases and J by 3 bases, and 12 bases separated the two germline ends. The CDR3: CASSPQPLNQPQHF. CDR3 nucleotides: TGCGCCAGCAGCCCCCAGCCACTCAATCAGCCCCAGCATTTT.

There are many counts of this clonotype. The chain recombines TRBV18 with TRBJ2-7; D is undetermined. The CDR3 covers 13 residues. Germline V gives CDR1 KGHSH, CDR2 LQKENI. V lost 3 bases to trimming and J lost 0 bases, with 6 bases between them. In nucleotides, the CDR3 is TGTGCCAGCTCACCTCGCCTCTCCTACGAGCAGTACTTC. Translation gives CASSPRLSYEQYF.

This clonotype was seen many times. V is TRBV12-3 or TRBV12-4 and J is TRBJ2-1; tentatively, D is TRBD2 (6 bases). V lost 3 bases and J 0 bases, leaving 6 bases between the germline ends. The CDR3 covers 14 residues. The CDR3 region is CASSFGSSYNEQFF. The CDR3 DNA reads TGTGCCAGCAGTTTCGGGAGCTCCTACAATGAGCAGTTCTTC.

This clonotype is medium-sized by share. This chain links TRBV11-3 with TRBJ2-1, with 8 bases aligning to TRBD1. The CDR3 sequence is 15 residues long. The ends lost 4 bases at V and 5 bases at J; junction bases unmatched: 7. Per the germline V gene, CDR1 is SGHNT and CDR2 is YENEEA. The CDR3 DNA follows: TGTGCCAGCAGCTCCGGACAGGGCTGGAACAATGAGCAGTTCTTC. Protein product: CASSSGQGWNNEQFF.

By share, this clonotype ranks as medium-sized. The CDR3 reads CASSRGNQPQHF. The CDR3 nucleotides read TGTGCCAGCAGTAGAGGGAATCAGCCCCAGCATTTT. The rearrangement joins TRBV12-3 or TRBV12-4 to TRBJ1-5; no clear D. V was trimmed by 5 bases and J by 4 bases, leaving 6 bases between them. The CDR3 is made up of 12 amino acids.

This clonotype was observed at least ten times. CDR3 bases: TGTGCCAGCAGCTTGGACGACTTAGGACTCATCTCTGGGGCCAACGTCCTGACTTTC. It codes for CASSLDDLGLISGANVLTF. The rearrangement uses TRBV11-2 and TRBJ2-6; D is possibly TRBD2 (5 bases). The CDR3 extends over 19 amino acids. Germline lookup yields CDR1 SGHAT and CDR2 FQNNGV. V lost 3 bases and J 0 bases, leaving 18 bases between the germline ends.

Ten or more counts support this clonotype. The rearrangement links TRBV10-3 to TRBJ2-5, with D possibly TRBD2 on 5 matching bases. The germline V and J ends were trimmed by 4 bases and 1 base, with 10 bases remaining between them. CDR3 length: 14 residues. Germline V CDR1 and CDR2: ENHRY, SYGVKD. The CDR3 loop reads CAISGAAIQETQYF. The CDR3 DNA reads TGTGCCATCAGTGGAGCGGCTATCCAAGAGACCCAGTACTTC.

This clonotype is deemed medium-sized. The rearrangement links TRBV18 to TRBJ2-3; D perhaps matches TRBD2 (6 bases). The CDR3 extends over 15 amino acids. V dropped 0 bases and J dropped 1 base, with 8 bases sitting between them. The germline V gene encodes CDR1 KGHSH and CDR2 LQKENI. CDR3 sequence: CASSPPWGGTDTQYF. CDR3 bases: TGTGCCAGCTCACCACCATGGGGGGGCACAGATACGCAGTATTTT.

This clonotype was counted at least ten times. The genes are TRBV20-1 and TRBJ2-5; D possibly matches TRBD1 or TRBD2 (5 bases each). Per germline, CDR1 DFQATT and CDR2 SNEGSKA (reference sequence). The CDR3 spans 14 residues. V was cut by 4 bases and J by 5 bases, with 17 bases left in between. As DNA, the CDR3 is TGCAGTGCTATGCCCTCGGGACCCAGGGAGACCCAGTACTTC. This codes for CSAMPSGPRETQYF.

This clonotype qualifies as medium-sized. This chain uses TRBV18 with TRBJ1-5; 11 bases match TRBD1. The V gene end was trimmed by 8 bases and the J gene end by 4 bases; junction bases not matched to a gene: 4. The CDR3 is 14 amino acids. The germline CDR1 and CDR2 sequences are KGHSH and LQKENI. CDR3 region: CASGGQGANQPQHF. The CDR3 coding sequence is TGTGCCAGCGGTGGACAGGGGGCAAATCAGCCCCAGCATTTT.

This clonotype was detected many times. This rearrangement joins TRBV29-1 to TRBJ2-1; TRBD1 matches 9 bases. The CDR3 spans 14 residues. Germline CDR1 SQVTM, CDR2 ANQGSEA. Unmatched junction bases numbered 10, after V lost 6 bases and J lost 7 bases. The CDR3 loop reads CSVIQGAHVNEQFF. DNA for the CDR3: TGCAGCGTAATACAGGGGGCGCATGTGAATGAGCAGTTCTTC.

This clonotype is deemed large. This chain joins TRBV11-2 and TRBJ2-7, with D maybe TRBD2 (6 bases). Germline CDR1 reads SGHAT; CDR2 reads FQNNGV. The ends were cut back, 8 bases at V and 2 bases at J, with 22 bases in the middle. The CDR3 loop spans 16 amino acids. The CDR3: CASSIHAGTGAYEQYF. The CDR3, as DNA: TGTGCCAGCTCTATCCATGCGGGGACGGGCGCCTACGAGCAGTACTTC.

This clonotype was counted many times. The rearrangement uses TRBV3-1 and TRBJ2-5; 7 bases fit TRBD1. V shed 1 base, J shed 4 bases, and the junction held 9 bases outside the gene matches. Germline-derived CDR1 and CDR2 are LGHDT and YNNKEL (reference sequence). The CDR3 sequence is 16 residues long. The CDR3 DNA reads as TGTGCCAGCAGCCAAGTTGACAGGGTAAAAGGAGAGACCCAGTACTTC. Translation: CASSQVDRVKGETQYF.

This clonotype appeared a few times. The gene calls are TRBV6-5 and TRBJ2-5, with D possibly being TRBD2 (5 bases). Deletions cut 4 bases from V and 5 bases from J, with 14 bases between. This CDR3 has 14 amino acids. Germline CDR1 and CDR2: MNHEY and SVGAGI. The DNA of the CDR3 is TGTGCCAGCAGTTTCAAACCTAGCCCGGAGACCCAGTACTTC. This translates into CASSFKPSPETQYF.

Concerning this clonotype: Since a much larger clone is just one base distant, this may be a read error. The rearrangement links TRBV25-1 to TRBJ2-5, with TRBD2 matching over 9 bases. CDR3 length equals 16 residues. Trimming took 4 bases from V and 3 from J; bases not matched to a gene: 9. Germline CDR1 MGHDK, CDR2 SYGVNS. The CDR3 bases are TGTGCCAGCAGTGCTGCAGCGGGGGGCACGAAAGAGACCCAGTACTTC. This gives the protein CASSAAAGGTKETQYF.

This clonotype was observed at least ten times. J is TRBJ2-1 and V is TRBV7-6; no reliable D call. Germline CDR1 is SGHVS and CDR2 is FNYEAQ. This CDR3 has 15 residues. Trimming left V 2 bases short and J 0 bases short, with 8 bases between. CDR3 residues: CASSLTTSSYNEQFF. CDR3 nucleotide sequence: TGTGCCAGCAGCTTAACGACAAGCTCCTACAATGAGCAGTTCTTC. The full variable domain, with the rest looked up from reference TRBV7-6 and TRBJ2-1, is GAGVSQSPRYKVTKRGQDVALRCDPISGHVSLYWYRQALGQGPEFLTYFNYEAQQDKSGLPNDRFSAERPEGSISTLTIQRTEQRDSAMYRCASSLTTSSYNEQFFGPGTRLTVL.

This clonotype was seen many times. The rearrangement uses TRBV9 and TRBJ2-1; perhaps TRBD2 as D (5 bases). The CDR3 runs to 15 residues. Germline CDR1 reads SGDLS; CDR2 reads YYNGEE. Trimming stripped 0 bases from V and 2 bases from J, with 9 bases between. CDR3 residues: CASSVGGQTYNEQFF. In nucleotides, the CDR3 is TGTGCCAGCAGCGTAGGCGGGCAGACCTACAATGAGCAGTTCTTC.